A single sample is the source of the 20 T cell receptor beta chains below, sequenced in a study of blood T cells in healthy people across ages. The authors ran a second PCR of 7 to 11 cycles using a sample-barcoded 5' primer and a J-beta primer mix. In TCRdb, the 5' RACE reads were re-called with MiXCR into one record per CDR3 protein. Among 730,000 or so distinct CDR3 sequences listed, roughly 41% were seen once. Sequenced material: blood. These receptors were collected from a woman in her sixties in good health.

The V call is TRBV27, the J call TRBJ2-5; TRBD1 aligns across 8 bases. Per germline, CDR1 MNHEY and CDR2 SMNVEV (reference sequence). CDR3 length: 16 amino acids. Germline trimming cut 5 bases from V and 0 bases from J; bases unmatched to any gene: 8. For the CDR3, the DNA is TGTGCCAGCAGTAGCCGGGACAGGCTATACCAAGAGACCCAGTACTTC. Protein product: CASSSRDRLYQETQYF.

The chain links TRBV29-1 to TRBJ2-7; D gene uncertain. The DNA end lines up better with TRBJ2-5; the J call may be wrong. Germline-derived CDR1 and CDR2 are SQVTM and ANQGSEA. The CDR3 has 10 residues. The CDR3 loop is CSVLIETQYF. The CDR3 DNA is TGCAGCGTACTTATCGAGACCCAGTACTTC.

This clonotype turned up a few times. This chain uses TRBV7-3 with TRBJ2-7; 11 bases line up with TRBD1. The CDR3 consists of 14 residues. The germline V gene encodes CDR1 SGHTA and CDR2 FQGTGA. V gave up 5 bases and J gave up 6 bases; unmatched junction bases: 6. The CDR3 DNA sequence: TGTGCCAGCAGCGCGGACAGGGGGCACCCCGAGCAGTACTTC. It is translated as CASSADRGHPEQYF.

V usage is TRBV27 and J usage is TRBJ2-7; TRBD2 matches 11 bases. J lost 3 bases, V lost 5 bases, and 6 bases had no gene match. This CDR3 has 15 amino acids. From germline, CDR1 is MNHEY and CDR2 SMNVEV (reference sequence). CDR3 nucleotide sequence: TGTGCCAGCAGTGCACTAGCGGGGGCTCACTACGAGCAGTACTTC. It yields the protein CASSALAGAHYEQYF.

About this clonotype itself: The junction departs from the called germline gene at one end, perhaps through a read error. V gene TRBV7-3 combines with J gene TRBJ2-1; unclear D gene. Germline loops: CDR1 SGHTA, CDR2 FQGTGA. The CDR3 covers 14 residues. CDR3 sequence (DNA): TGTGCCAGCAGCGTAACTGTTGGTTACAATGAGCAGTTCTTC. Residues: CASSVTVGYNEQFF.

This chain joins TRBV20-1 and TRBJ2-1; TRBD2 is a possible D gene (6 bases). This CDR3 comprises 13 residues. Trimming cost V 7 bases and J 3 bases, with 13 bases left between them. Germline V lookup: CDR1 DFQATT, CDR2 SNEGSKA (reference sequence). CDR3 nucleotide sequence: TGCAGTGGTGTCGTGCGGGACTACAATGAGCAGTTCTTC. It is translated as CSGVVRDYNEQFF.

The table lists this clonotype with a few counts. In nucleotides, the CDR3 is TGCAGCGCCCACCAAGGGTCGGAAGAGACCCAGTACTTC. Protein product: CSAHQGSEETQYF. The gene calls are TRBV29-1 and TRBJ2-5; unclear D gene. The CDR3 is made up of 13 amino acids. Germline V gene sequence: CDR1 SQVTM, CDR2 ANQGSEA. Between the trimmed V and J ends, which lost 7 bases and 3 bases, there was a span of 15 bases.

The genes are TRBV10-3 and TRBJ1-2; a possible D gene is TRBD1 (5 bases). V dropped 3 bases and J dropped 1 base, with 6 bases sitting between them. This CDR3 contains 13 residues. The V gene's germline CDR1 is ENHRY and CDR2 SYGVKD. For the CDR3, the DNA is TGTGCCATCAGTGACAGGGATAACTATGGCTACACCTTC. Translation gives CAISDRDNYGYTF.

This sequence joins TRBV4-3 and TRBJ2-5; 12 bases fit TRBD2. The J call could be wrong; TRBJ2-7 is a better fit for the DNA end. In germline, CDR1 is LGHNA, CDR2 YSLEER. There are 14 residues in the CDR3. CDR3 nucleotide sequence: TGCGCCAGCAGCTACGGACTAGCGGGACACGAGCAGTACTTC. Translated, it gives CASSYGLAGHEQYF.

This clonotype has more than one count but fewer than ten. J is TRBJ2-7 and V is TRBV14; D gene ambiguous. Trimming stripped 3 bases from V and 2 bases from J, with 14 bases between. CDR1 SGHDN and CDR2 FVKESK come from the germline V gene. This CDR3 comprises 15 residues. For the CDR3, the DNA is TGTGCCAGCAGCCATATAAGCGACTTAACCTACGAGCAGTACTTC. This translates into CASSHISDLTYEQYF.

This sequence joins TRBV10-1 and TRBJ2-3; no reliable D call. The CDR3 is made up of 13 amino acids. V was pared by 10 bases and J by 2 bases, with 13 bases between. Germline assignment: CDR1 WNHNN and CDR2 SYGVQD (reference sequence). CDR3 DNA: TGCGCCACCAGACCTACGTTCACAGATACGCAGTATTTT. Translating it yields CATRPTFTDTQYF.

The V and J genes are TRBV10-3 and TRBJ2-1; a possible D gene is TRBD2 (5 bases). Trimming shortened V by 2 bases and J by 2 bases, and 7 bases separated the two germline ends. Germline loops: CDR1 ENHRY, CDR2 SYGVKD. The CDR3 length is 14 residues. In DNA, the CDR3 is TGTGCCATCAGTGAGGAGGGTCCCTACAATGAGCAGTTCTTC. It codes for CAISEEGPYNEQFF.

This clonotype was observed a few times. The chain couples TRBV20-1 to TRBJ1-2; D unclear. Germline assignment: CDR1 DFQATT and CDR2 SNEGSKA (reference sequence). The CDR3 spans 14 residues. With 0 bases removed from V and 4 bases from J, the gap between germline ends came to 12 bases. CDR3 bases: TGCAGTGCTAGAGATGGGCTCGGACGCTATGGCTACACCTTC. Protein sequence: CSARDGLGRYGYTF.

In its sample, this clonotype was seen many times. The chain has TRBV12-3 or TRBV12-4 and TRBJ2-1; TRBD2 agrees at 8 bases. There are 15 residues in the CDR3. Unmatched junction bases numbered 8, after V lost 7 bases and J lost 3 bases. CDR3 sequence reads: CASTSVAGYYNEQFF. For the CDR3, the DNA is TGTGCCAGCACTTCCGTAGCGGGATACTACAATGAGCAGTTCTTC.

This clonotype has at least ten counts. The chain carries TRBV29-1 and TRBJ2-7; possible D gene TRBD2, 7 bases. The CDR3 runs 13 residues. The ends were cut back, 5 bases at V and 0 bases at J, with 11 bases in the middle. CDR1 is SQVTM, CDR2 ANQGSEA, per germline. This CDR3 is CSVSAGASYEQYF. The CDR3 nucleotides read TGCAGCGTTTCTGCGGGGGCCTCCTACGAGCAGTACTTC.

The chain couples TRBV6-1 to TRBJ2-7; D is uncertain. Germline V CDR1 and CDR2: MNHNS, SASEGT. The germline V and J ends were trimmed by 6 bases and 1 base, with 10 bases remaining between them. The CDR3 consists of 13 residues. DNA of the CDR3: TGTGCCAGCAGCCTCGACCATTCCTACGAGCAGTACTTC. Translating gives CASSLDHSYEQYF.

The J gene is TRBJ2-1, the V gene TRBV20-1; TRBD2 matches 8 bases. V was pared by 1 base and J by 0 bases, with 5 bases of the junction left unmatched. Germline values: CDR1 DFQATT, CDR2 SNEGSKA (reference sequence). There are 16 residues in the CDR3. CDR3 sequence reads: CSARAGGGSSYNEQFF. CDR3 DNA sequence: TGCAGTGCTAGAGCCGGCGGGGGGAGCTCCTACAATGAGCAGTTCTTC.

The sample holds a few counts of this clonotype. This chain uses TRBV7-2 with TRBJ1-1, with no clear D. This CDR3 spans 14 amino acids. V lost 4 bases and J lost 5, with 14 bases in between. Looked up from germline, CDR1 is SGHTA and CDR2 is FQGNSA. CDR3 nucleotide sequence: TGTGCCAGCAGCTCGAGAAGGATAGGTACTGAAGCTTTCTTT. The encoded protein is CASSSRRIGTEAFF.

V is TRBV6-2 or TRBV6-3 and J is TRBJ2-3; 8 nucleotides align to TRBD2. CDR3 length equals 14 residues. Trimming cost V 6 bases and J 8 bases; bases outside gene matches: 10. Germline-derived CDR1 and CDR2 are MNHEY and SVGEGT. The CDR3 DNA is TGTGCCAGCAGCCCGGGCGGGGGGAGAGGTACGCAGTATTTT. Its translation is CASSPGGGRGTQYF.

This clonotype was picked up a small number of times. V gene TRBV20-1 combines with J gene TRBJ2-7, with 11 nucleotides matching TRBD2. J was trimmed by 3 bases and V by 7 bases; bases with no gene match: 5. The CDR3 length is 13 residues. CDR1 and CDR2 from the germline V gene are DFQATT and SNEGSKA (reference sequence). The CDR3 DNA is TGCAGTGTTCCTAGCGGGAGGTACTACGAGCAGTACTTC. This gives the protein CSVPSGRYYEQYF.